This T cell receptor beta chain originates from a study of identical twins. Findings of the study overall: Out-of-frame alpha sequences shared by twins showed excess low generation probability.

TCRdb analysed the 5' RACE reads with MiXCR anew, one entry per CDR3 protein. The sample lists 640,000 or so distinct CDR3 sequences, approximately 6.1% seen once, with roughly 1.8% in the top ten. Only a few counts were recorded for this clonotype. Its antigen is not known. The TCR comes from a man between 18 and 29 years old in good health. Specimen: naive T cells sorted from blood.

CDR3 residues: CASSTYPSGLGANVLTF. The CDR3 DNA reads as TGTGCCAGTAGTACCTACCCATCAGGGTTGGGGGCCAACGTCCTGACTTTC. V is TRBV19 and J is TRBJ2-6, with D perhaps TRBD1 (5 bases). Germline CDR1 reads LNHDA; CDR2 reads SQIVND (reference sequence). V was pared by 4 bases and J by 4 bases, with 17 bases between. The CDR3 contains 17 residues.